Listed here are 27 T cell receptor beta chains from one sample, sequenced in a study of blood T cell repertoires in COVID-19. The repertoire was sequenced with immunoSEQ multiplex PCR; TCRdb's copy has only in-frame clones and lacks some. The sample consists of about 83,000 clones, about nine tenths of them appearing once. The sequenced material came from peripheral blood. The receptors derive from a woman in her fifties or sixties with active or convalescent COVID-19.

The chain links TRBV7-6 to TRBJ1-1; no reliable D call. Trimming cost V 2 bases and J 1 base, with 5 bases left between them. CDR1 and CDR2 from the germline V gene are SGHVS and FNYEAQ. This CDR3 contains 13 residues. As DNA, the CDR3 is TGTGCCAGCAGCTTACGAGGGAACACTGAAGCTTTCTTT. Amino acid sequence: CASSLRGNTEAFF.

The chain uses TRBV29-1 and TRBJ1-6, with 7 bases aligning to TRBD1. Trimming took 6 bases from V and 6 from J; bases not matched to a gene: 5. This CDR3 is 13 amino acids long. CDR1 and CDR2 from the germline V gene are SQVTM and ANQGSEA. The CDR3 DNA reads TGCAGCGTGGCTCGGGACAGTAATTCACCCCTCCACTTT. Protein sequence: CSVARDSNSPLHF.

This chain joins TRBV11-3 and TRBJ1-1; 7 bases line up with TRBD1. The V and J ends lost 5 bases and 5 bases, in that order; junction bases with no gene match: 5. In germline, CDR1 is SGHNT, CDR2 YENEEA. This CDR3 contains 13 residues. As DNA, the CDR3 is TGTGCCAGCAGCATACAGGGGCGAACTGAAGCTTTCTTT. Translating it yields CASSIQGRTEAFF.

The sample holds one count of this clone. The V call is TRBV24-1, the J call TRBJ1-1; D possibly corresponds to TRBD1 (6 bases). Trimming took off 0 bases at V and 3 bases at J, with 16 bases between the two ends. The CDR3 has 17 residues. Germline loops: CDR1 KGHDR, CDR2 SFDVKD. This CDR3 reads CATSDLTPSGQHTEAFF. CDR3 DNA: TGTGCCACCAGTGATTTGACCCCTTCCGGACAGCACACTGAAGCTTTCTTT.

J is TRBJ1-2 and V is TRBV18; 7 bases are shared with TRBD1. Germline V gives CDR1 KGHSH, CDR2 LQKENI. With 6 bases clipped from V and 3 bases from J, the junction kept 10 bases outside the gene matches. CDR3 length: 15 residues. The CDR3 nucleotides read TGTGCCAGCTCCCCAAGACCTGGGACAGACTATGGCTACACCTTC. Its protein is CASSPRPGTDYGYTF. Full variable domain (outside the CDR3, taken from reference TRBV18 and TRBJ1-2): NAGVMQNPRHLVRRRGQEARLRCSPMKGHSHVYWYRQLPEEGLKFMVYLQKENIIDESGMPKERFSAEFPKEGPSILRIQQVVRGDSAAYFCASSPRPGTDYGYTFGSGTRLTVV.

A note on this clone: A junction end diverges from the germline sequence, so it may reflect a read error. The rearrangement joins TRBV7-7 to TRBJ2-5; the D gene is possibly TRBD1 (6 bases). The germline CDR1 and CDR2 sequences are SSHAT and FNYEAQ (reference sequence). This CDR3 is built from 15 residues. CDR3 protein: CASSPQQGRQETQYF. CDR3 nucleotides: TGTGCTAGCAGCCCCCAACAGGGCCGTCAAGAGACCCAGTACTTC.

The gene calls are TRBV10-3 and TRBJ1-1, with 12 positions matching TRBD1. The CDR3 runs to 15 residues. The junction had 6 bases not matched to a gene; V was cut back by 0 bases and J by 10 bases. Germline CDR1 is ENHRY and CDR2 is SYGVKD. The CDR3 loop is CAISESGTGGRIAFF. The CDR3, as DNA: TGTGCCATCAGTGAGTCCGGGACAGGGGGCCGTATAGCTTTCTTT.

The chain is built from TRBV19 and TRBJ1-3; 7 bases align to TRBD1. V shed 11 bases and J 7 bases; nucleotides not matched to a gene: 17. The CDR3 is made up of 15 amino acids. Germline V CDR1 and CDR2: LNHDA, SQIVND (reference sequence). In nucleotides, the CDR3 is TGTGCCTCCCGGGACAGCCGTGGGGTCGGGAACACCATATATTTT. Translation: CASRDSRGVGNTIYF. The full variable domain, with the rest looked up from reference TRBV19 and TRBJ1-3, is DGGITQSPKYLFRKEGQNVTLSCEQNLNHDAMYWYRQDPGQGLRLIYYSQIVNDFQKGDIAEGYSVSREKKESFPLTVTSAQKNPTAFYLCASRDSRGVGNTIYFGEGSWLTVV.

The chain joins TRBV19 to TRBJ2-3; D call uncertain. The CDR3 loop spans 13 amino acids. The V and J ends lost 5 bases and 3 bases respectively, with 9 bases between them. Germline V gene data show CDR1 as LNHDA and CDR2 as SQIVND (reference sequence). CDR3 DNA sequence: TGTGCCAGTAGTTTATTTGTTACAGATACGCAGTATTTT. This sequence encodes CASSLFVTDTQYF.

This CDR3 is CASSYELAGEITDTQYF. CDR3 DNA: TGTGCCAGCAGCTATGAGCTAGCGGGGGAGATCACAGATACGCAGTATTTT. V and J are TRBV3-1 (or the pseudogene TRBV3-2) and TRBJ2-3; 10 positions match TRBD2. The CDR3 extends over 17 amino acids. Germline loops: CDR1 LGHDT, CDR2 YNNKEL (reference sequence). J was trimmed by 2 bases and V by 5 bases; bases with no gene match: 10.

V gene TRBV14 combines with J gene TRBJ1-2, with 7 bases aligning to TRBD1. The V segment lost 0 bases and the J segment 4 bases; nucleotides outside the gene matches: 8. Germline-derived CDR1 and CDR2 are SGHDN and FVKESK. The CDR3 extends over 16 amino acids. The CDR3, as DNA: TGTGCCAGCAGCCAAGAGTTGATACAGGGGTTCTATGGCTACACCTTC. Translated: CASSQELIQGFYGYTF. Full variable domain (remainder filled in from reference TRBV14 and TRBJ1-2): EAGVTQFPSHSVIEKGQTVTLRCDPISGHDNLYWYRRVMGKEIKFLLHFVKESKQDESGMPNNRFLAERTGGTYSTLKVQPAELEDSGVYFCASSQELIQGFYGYTFGSGTRLTVV.

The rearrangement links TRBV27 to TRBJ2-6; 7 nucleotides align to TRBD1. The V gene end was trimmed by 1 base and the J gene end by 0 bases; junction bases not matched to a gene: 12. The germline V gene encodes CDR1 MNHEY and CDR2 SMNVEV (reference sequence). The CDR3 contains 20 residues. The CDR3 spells CASSLWAQGELPSGANVLTF. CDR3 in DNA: TGTGCCAGCAGTTTATGGGCCCAGGGGGAGCTGCCCTCTGGGGCCAACGTCCTGACTTTC.

The CDR3 sequence: CASIGRGRGKNIQYF. The CDR3 nucleotides are TGTGCCAGCATCGGCAGGGGGCGCGGGAAAAACATTCAGTACTTC. J is TRBJ2-4 and V is TRBV6-6, with 8 bases identical to TRBD1. Germline lookup yields CDR1 MNHNY and CDR2 SVGAGI (reference sequence). With 7 bases clipped from V and 4 bases from J, the junction kept 9 bases outside the gene matches. The CDR3 spans 15 residues.

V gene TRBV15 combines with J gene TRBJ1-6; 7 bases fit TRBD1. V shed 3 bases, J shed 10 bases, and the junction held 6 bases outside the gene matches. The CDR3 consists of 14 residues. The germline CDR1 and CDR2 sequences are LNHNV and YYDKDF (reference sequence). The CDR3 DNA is TGTGCCACCAGCAGGGAGGGGGCGCAGTCACCCCTCCACTTT. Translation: CATSREGAQSPLHF.

CDR3 DNA: TGTGCCAGCAGCTTAGACGGCAGGGTGGCAGATACGCAGTATTTT. Its translation: CASSLDGRVADTQYF. The chain uses TRBV11-3 and TRBJ2-3, with a possible D match to TRBD1 (5 bases). CDR1 is SGHNT and CDR2 is YENEEA in the germline V gene. The CDR3 consists of 15 residues. V shed 0 bases and J shed 4 bases, with 11 bases lying between them.

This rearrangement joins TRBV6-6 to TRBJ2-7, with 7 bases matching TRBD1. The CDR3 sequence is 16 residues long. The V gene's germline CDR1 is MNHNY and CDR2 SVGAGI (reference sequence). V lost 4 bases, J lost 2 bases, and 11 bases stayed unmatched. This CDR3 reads CASSSPTGLGAYEQYF. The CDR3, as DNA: TGTGCCAGCAGTTCCCCGACAGGGCTTGGGGCCTACGAGCAGTACTTC.

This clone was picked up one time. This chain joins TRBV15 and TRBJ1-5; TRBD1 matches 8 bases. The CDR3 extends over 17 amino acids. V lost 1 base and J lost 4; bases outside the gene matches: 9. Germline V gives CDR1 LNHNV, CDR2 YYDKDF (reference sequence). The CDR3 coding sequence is TGTGCCACCAGCAGAGTTCAGGGGGCGCGGGGTAATCAGCCCCAGCATTTT. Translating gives CATSRVQGARGNQPQHF.

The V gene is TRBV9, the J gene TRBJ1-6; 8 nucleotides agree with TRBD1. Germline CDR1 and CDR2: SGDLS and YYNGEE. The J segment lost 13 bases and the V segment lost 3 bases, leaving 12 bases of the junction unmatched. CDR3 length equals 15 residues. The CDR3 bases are TGTGCCAGCAGCGCCCGAGGACAGGGAGTTTCTCCCCTCCACTTT. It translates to CASSARGQGVSPLHF.

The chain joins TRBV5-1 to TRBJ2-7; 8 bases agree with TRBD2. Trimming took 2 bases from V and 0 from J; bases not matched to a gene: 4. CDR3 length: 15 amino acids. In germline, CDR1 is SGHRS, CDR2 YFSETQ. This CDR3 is CASSFSGGFSYEQYF. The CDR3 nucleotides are TGCGCCAGCAGCTTCAGCGGGGGATTCTCCTACGAGCAGTACTTC.

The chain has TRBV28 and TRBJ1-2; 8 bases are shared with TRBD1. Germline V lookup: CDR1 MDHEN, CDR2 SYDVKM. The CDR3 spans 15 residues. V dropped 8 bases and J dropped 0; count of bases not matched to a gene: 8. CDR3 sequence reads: CASGTQGAPNYGYTF. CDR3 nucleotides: TGTGCCAGCGGGACCCAGGGGGCGCCTAACTATGGCTACACCTTC.

The CDR3 loop reads CASSYVTASAIGQFF. The CDR3 DNA is TGTGCCAGCAGTTACGTGACAGCGAGTGCCATTGGGCAGTTCTTC. The chain links TRBV6-2 or TRBV6-3 to TRBJ2-1; tentatively, D is TRBD1 (5 bases). Between the trimmed V and J ends, which lost 2 bases and 12 bases, there was a span of 20 bases. CDR1 MNHEY and CDR2 SVGEGT come from the germline V gene. This CDR3 is built from 15 residues.

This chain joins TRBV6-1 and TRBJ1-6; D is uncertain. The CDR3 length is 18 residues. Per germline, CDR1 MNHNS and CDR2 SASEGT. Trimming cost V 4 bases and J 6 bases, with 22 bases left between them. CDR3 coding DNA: TGTGCCAGCAGTGGAAAGAGGCAGGACTTTCAGACTAATTCACCCCTCCACTTT. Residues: CASSGKRQDFQTNSPLHF.

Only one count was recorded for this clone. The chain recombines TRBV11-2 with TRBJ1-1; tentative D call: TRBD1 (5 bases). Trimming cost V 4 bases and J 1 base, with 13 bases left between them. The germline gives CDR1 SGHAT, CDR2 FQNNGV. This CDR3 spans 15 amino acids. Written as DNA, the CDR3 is TGTGCCAGCAGCTCCACCAGGGAACGGAACACTGAAGCTTTCTTT. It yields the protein CASSSTRERNTEAFF. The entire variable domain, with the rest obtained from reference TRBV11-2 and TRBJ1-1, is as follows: EAGVAQSPRYKIIEKRQSVAFWCNPISGHATLYWYQQILGQGPKLLIQFQNNGVVDDSQLPKDRFSAERLKGVDSTLKIQPAKLEDSAVYLCASSSTRERNTEAFFGQGTRLTVV.

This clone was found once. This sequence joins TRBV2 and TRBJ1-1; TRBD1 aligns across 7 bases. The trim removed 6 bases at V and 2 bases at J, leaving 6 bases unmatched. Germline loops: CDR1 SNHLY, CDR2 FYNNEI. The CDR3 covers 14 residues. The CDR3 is CASREDRQNTEAFF. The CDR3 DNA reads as TGTGCCAGCAGAGAGGACAGGCAAAACACTGAAGCTTTCTTT.

The CDR3 protein is CASSVSHGTGQGNGYTF. The CDR3 DNA sequence: TGTGCCAGCAGCGTATCCCATGGCACGGGACAGGGGAATGGCTACACCTTC. The V gene is TRBV9, the J gene TRBJ1-2; 10 nucleotides agree with TRBD1. Germline V CDR1 and CDR2: SGDLS, YYNGEE. J gave up 6 bases and V 1 base, and 12 bases lay outside the gene matches. The CDR3 totals 17 residues. Complete variable domain (other parts from reference TRBV9 and TRBJ1-2): DSGVTQTPKHLITATGQRVTLRCSPRSGDLSVYWYQQSLDQGLQFLIQYYNGEERAKGNILERFSAQQFPDLHSELNLSSLELGDSALYFCASSVSHGTGQGNGYTFGSGTRLTVV.

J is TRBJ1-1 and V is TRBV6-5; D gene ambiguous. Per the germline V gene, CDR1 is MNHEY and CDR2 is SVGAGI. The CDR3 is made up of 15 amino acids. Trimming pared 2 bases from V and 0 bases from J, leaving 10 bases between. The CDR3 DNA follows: TGTGCCAGCAGTTACGCGGGAGGCATGAACACTGAAGCTTTCTTT. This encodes CASSYAGGMNTEAFF.

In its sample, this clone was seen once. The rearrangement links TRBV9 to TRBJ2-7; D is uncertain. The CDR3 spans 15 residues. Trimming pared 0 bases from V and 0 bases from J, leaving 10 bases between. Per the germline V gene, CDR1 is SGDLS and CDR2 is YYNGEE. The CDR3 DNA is TGTGCCAGCAGCGTAGGACTGCCGGTCTCCTACGAGCAGTACTTC. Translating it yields CASSVGLPVSYEQYF. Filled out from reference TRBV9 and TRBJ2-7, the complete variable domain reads DSGVTQTPKHLITATGQRVTLRCSPRSGDLSVYWYQQSLDQGLQFLIQYYNGEERAKGNILERFSAQQFPDLHSELNLSSLELGDSALYFCASSVGLPVSYEQYFGPGTRLTVT.